This is a list of T cell receptor beta chains from one sample in a study of monozygotic twins with inflammatory bowel disease. Using the 5' RACE reads, TCRdb records one entry per CDR3 protein without DNA. The specimen's table records about 450,000 distinct CDR3 sequences. The sequencing sample was made of blood. Source of these receptors: a human donor with ulcerative colitis or Crohn's disease, or a healthy co-twin of an affected twin (not recorded which). The CDR3 runs from the conserved cysteine through the conserved F or W.

TRBV7-9,TRBJ2-4,CASSTTSGGPNIQYF
TRBV27,TRBJ2-2,CASRETGGPGELFF
TRBV5-1,TRBJ2-1,CASSLGLPSGGEQFF
TRBV30,TRBJ1-1,CAWSSHPNTEAFF
TRBV18,TRBJ2-7,CASSAQTGRMNEQYF
TRBV20-1,TRBJ1-6,CSAASPGGSSYNSPLHF
TRBV28,TRBJ1-1,CASSLWVNTEAFF
TRBV18,TRBJ2-2,CASSPQKNTGELFF
TRBV30,TRBJ2-4,CAWSSGTSGGPWIAKNIQYF
TRBV5-1,TRBJ1-6,CASRRDSRADNSPLHF
TRBV5-1,TRBJ1-1,CASSFEGGAGTEAFF
TRBV30,TRBJ2-7,CAWSVDRSYEQYF
TRBV7-2,TRBJ2-4,CASSPRGVLAKNIQYF
TRBV23-1,TRBJ1-2,CASSHPGQGVYGYTF
TRBV6-5,TRBJ1-1,CASSLGQGAGFGSGSEAFF
TRBV18,TRBJ2-7,CASSPAAGIYEQYF
TRBV2,TRBJ2-5,CASSVTETQYF
TRBV7-3,TRBJ1-1,CAGSLRPAGAGTEAFF
TRBV5-1,TRBJ1-2,CASSLAGTGWTF
TRBV5-5,TRBJ2-3,CASSFPTSGGASTDTQYF
TRBV6-1,TRBJ1-4,CASTDPQTLNEKLFF
TRBV4-1,TRBJ1-1,CASSLAKGQNTEAFF
TRBV14,TRBJ1-2,CASSQRPHGYTF
TRBV5-1,TRBJ1-2,CASSPRGGGGNDYGYTF
TRBV27,TRBJ2-2,CASSSLLGELFF
TRBV4-3,TRBJ1-6,CASSLSLHSPLHF
TRBV6-1,TRBJ2-2,CASKLGTNTGELFF
TRBV15,TRBJ1-6,CATSGSTQSSYNSPLHF
TRBV9,TRBJ1-5,CASSAGGTGNQPQHF
TRBV3-1,TRBJ1-2,CASGSGQGYGYTF
TRBV6-1,TRBJ2-7,CASSPPGLPPGEQYF
TRBV5-1,TRBJ1-3,CASSLGGLGSGNTIYF
TRBV15,TRBJ2-2,CATSRDRGNTGELFF
TRBV5-5,TRBJ2-4,CASSLVPGQGAKNIQYF
TRBV10-3,TRBJ2-1,CAISLDLSSYNEQFF
TRBV12-3/TRBV12-4,TRBJ1-1,CASSFLPGTGSAFF
TRBV4-1,TRBJ1-2,CASSQDSSPNYGYTF
TRBV3-1,TRBJ1-1,CASSQVEGNTEAFF
TRBV29-1,TRBJ1-1,CSVSDRDTEAFF
TRBV10-3,TRBJ2-7,CAISGEGYEQYF
TRBV9,TRBJ2-3,CASSVQAGGVRDTQYF
TRBV7-9,TRBJ1-2,CAILPRGGEVGYTF
TRBV29-1,TRBJ2-7,CSVTGTESYEQYF
TRBV5-6,TRBJ1-4,CASSFRVDEKLFF
TRBV4-1,TRBJ2-3,CASSQDSWTSDTDTQYF
TRBV7-2,TRBJ2-7,CASSWTLEAGNYEQYF
TRBV18,TRBJ2-7,CASSPGQGITYEQYF
TRBV28,TRBJ2-4,CATLYAGSKNIQYF
TRBV5-1,TRBJ1-3,CASSPGGTGFSGNTIYF
TRBV7-9,TRBJ1-3,CASSPRGAISGNTIYF
TRBV29-1,TRBJ1-2,CSALTGLGYTF
TRBV27,TRBJ2-3,CASSLRPGPTDTQYF
TRBV4-3,TRBJ2-1,CASSQDRSGTYNEQFF
TRBV7-2,TRBJ1-1,CASSLGPAGQGAGAFF
TRBV4-2,TRBJ2-1,CASSQGSVEQFF
TRBV5-6,TRBJ2-1,CASRQASHDEQFF
TRBV6-1,TRBJ2-1,CASSVVGLDNEQFF
TRBV5-1,TRBJ2-4,CASSYPLTGNDKNIQYF
TRBV5-1,TRBJ2-1,CASSPVSGGRYNEQFF
TRBV20-1,TRBJ2-2,CSAPTAQANTGELFF